This TCR beta chain was captured in a study of naive and memory T cell subsets. Study-wide results and caveats: From naive to CM, EM and EMRA, diversity decreased and Gini increased.

In the case of this clonotype: Its matching antigen is unknown.

Two oligonucleotides, mixed equimolar, formed the beta constant-region primer covering TRBC1 and TRBC2. An oligonucleotide with the SP2 primer and a 12-nucleotide UMI was ligated to the cDNA 3' end. Nested alpha and beta constant-region primers with the SP2 primer drove four PCR rounds on ligated cDNA. Each CDR3 protein is one row after TCRdb ran MiXCR on the UMI-ligation and nested PCR reads. The sample has under 150,000 distinct CDR3 sequences, approximately 15% seen once; the top ten hold about 0.14%. CDR3 size: 14 residues. The V and J ends lost 5 bases and 9 bases, in that order; junction bases with no gene match: 8. Per germline, CDR1 GTSNPN and CDR2 SVGIG (reference sequence). CD4+ T cell IFNgamma after overnight CMV lysate exposure gave donor CMV status.

This sequence joins TRBV30 and TRBJ2-1, with TRBD1 identical over 12 bases. The sequence derives from a human donor in good health. The sample comprised naive CD4+ T cells from blood. The CDR3 DNA follows: TGTGCCTGGGTCCGGGACAGGGGGCATTCTGAGCAGTTCTTC. This gives the protein CAWVRDRGHSEQFF.